The sequence of this T cell receptor (beta chain) was determined in a study of T cell changes during pregnancy in multiple sclerosis. The method was immunoSEQ multiplex PCR; TCRdb's version includes in-frame clones alone and lacks a portion of them. Seen here are almost 50,000 clones, 92% observed once, and the top ten hold 0.3% to 0.4%. The CDR3 loop spans 20 amino acids. Germline assignment: CDR1 GTSNPN and CDR2 SVGIG (reference sequence). Germline trimming cut 4 bases from V and 2 bases from J; bases unmatched to any gene: 16. This clone was recorded once. The chain links TRBV30 to TRBJ2-6; TRBD1 aligns across 11 bases. Sample: CD4+ T cells from peripheral blood mononuclear cells, taken in the second trimester of pregnancy. The clonotype comes from a female donor in good health, enrolled as a control in a pregnancy study. The CDR3 loop is CAWKLPWDRGSKTGANVLTF. CDR3 DNA sequence: TGTGCCTGGAAGCTGCCGTGGGACAGGGGGTCCAAAACTGGGGCCAACGTCCTGACTTTC.